These 6 T cell receptor beta chains originate from one sample sequenced in a study of cytomegalovirus exposure and HLA in healthy donors (dated by TCRdb to between 2016 and 2019). Library creation used the immunoSEQ multiplex PCR assay. The multiplex PCR relied on a mix of 60 forward primers for TCR Vbeta segments and 13 reverse primers for TCR Jbeta segments. Sourced from immuneACCESS, this table was stored by TCRdb with only in-frame sequences that have V and J called. A share of the clones is absent; for the studies checked, an unresolved V gene accounts for under half, and the remainder has no known explanation. This sample has 150,000 to 200,000 clones in its table, and about two thirds of those were observed once. Around 9.3% of the sample lies in the top ten. Sequencing was performed on PBMCs. All receptors derive from a man younger than 40 in good health and CMV-seropositive.

The J gene is TRBJ2-3, the V gene TRBV28; TRBD1 matches 7 bases. Germline-derived CDR1 and CDR2 are MDHEN and SYDVKM. The ends lost 1 base at V and 2 bases at J; junction bases unmatched: 21. CDR3 length: 21 residues. The DNA for the CDR3 is TGTGCCAGCAGTTTATCTAGGACAGGCCGCCTATCTGACCATTCCACAGATACGCAGTATTTT. Amino acid sequence: CASSLSRTGRLSDHSTDTQYF.

There are a few counts of this clone. The CDR3 sequence is CASRQGQGFTDTQYF. CDR3 sequence (DNA): TGCGCCAGCAGGCAGGGACAGGGGTTCACAGATACGCAGTATTTT. V is TRBV5-1 and J is TRBJ2-3, with 10 bases identical to TRBD1. V lost 5 bases and J lost 2; bases outside the gene matches: 5. Germline V gene sequence: CDR1 SGHRS, CDR2 YFSETQ. The CDR3 has 15 residues.

This rearrangement joins TRBV5-4 to TRBJ1-2, with a weak D call TRBD1 (5 bases). The CDR3 length is 13 residues. Germline CDR1 SGHNT, CDR2 YYREEE (reference sequence). V dropped 0 bases and J dropped 8 bases, with 11 bases sitting between them. CDR3 region: CASSLGREGGYTF. CDR3 nucleotides: TGTGCCAGCAGCTTGGGCAGGGAAGGCGGCTACACCTTC.

The chain links TRBV2 to TRBJ1-5; possibly TRBD1 for D (6 bases). Trimming removed 6 bases from V and 3 bases from J, with 18 bases in between. The CDR3 has 16 amino acids. The V gene's germline CDR1 is SNHLY and CDR2 FYNNEI. CDR3 region: CASSGRGGRNNQPQHF. Here the CDR3 DNA reads TGTGCCAGCAGCGGCCGGGGGGGCCGAAACAATCAGCCCCAGCATTTT.

This sequence joins TRBV5-5 and TRBJ1-1; D is unresolved. The CDR3 length is 11 residues. V lost 9 bases and J lost 4, with 10 bases in between. From germline, CDR1 is SGHKS and CDR2 YYEKEE (reference sequence). The chain's CDR3 is CATLLGTEAFF. The CDR3 region has the DNA TGTGCCACCCTCCTAGGCACTGAAGCTTTCTTT. The full variable domain, completed using reference TRBV5-5 and TRBJ1-1, is DAGVTQSPTHLIKTRGQQVTLRCSPISGHKSVSWYQQVLGQGPQFIFQYYEKEERGRGNFPDRFSARQFPNYSSELNVNALLLGDSALYLCATLLGTEAFFGQGTRLTVV.

The chain links TRBV7-7 to TRBJ2-2; D is possibly TRBD1 (6 bases). Trimming removed 5 bases at V and 2 bases at J, with 15 bases between. CDR1 is SSHAT and CDR2 is FNYEAQ in the germline V gene (reference sequence). CDR3 size: 16 residues. In nucleotides, the CDR3 is TGTGCCAGCAGCACCGAGACAGGACCTAACACCGGGGAGCTGTTTTTT. Amino acids: CASSTETGPNTGELFF. The full variable domain, with the rest looked up from reference TRBV7-7 and TRBJ2-2, is GAGVSQSPRYKVTKRGQDVTLRCDPISSHATLYWYQQALGQGPEFLTYFNYEAQPDKSGLPSDRFSAERPEGSISTLTIQRTEQRDSAMYRCASSTETGPNTGELFFGEGSRLTVL.